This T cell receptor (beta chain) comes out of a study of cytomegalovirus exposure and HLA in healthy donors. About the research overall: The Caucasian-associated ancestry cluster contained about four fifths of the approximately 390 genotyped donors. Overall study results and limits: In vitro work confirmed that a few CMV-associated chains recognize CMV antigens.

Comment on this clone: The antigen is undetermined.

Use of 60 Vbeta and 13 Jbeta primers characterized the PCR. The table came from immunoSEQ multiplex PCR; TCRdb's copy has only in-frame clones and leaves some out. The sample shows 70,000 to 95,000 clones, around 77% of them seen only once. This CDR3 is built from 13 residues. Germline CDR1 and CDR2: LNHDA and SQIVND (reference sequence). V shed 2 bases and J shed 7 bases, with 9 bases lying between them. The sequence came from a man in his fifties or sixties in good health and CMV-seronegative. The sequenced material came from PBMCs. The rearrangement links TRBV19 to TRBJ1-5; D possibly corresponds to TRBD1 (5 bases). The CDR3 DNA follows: TGTGCCAGTAGTATATGGGGCGAGCAGCCCCAGCATTTT. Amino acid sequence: CASSIWGEQPQHF.